The next 17 T cell receptor beta chains were all read from a single sample in a study of T cell responses to AZD1222 COVID-19 vaccine. Sequenced by immunoSEQ multiplex PCR; TCRdb stores in-frame clones only, minus some. The data show around 74,000 clones, about 92% seen once. Sequenced material: peripheral blood, taken on day 0 of MenACWY control vaccination. The receptors here all came from an adult in good health.

This sequence joins TRBV6-1 and TRBJ2-5, with D maybe TRBD2 (6 bases). Per the germline V gene, CDR1 is MNHNS and CDR2 is SASEGT. Trimming cost V 3 bases and J 8 bases, with 10 bases left between them. The CDR3 extends over 12 amino acids. The CDR3 DNA reads TGTGCCAGCAGTGACCCCGGGGGAACCCAGTACTTC. Translating it yields CASSDPGGTQYF.

V usage is TRBV28 and J usage is TRBJ1-5, with no clear D. Germline V CDR1 and CDR2: MDHEN, SYDVKM. The V end lost 6 bases, the J end lost 6 bases, and 15 bases lay between the germline ends. This CDR3 is 14 amino acids long. CDR3: CASSLLDFGQPQHF. Here the CDR3 DNA reads TGTGCCAGCAGCCTCCTAGACTTCGGTCAGCCCCAGCATTTT. The full variable domain, its missing parts supplied by reference TRBV28 and TRBJ1-5, is DVKVTQSSRYLVKRTGEKVFLECVQDMDHENMFWYRQDPGLGLRLIYFSYDVKMKEKGDIPEGYSVSREKKERFSLILESASTNQTSMYLCASSLLDFGQPQHFGDGTRLSIL.

The CDR3 spells CASRAQETQYF. CDR3 nucleotides: TGTGCCAGCAGAGCTCAAGAGACCCAGTACTTC. The V call is TRBV27, the J call TRBJ2-5; no reliable D call. V lost 6 bases to trimming and J lost 2 bases, with 4 bases between them. This CDR3 has 11 residues. CDR1 is MNHEY, CDR2 SMNVEV, per germline (reference sequence).

This chain uses TRBV18 with TRBJ2-2; 11 nucleotides align to TRBD2. The CDR3 covers 15 residues. Germline values: CDR1 KGHSH, CDR2 LQKENI. J lost 4 bases, V lost 6 bases, and 4 bases had no gene match. The CDR3 reads CASSYGTSGTGELFF. CDR3 nucleotide sequence: TGTGCCAGCTCGTACGGGACTAGCGGCACCGGGGAGCTGTTTTTT.

On this clone: The junction and the germline gene differ at one end; a read error may be behind it. The rearrangement links TRBV19 to TRBJ1-1; no reliable D call. The CDR3 is 13 residues long. The V gene's germline CDR1 is LNHDA and CDR2 SQIVND (reference sequence). The chain's CDR3 is CASSIDWISEWKF. The CDR3 coding sequence is TGTGCCAGTAGTATAGATTGGATCTCGGAGTGGAAGTTT.

The chain recombines TRBV7-9 with TRBJ2-3; TRBD2 might be the D (5 bases). There are 18 residues in the CDR3. V shed 5 bases and J shed 3 bases, with 24 bases lying between them. The germline gives CDR1 SEHNR, CDR2 FQNEAQ (reference sequence). CDR3 coding DNA: TGTGCCAGCAGCAAACGTTATGTGACTAAATCACGGACAGATACGCAGTATTTT. Translated: CASSKRYVTKSRTDTQYF.

V and J are TRBV19 and TRBJ1-5, with 8 bases matching TRBD1. This CDR3 has 15 residues. Germline V gives CDR1 LNHDA, CDR2 SQIVND (reference sequence). The junction had 7 bases not matched to a gene; V was cut back by 6 bases and J by 3 bases. The CDR3, as DNA: TGTGCCAGTAGAACAGGGGGTCGGGACAATCAGCCCCAGCATTTT. It translates to CASRTGGRDNQPQHF.

This chain joins TRBV18 and TRBJ1-5, with D tentatively TRBD1 (6 bases). V dropped 2 bases and J dropped 5 bases, with 13 bases sitting between them. The CDR3 is 15 amino acids. Germline assignment: CDR1 KGHSH and CDR2 LQKENI. CDR3 in amino acids: CASSPSSRGDQPQHF. In DNA form, the CDR3 reads TGTGCCAGCTCACCATCGTCCAGGGGAGATCAGCCCCAGCATTTT.

The chain employs TRBV7-9 and TRBJ1-6; D gene uncertain. V was clipped by 8 bases and J by 7 bases, with 9 bases between them. This CDR3 has 12 residues. Germline V lookup: CDR1 SEHNR, CDR2 FQNEAQ (reference sequence). CDR3 sequence: CASGNSNSPLHF. Written as DNA, the CDR3 is TGTGCCAGCGGCAACAGCAATTCACCCCTCCACTTT. Full variable domain (remainder filled in from reference TRBV7-9 and TRBJ1-6): DTGVSQNPRHKITKRGQNVTFRCDPISEHNRLYWYRQTLGQGPEFLTYFQNEAQLEKSRLLSDRFSAERPKGSFSTLEIQRTEQGDSAMYLCASGNSNSPLHFGNGTRLTVT.

Worth noting for this clone: Other DNA variants within this sample encode the same CDR3. The chain is built from TRBV28 and TRBJ1-2; D is uncertain. CDR1 and CDR2 from the germline V gene are MDHEN and SYDVKM. The V end was cut by 3 bases, the J end by 3 bases, with 5 bases between. This CDR3 contains 12 residues. The CDR3 protein is CASSFSDYGYTF. The CDR3 nucleotides are TGTGCCAGCAGTTTTTCGGACTATGGCTACACCTTC.

The rearrangement uses TRBV13 and TRBJ1-5; D is unresolved. CDR3 length equals 13 residues. Germline values: CDR1 PRHDT, CDR2 FYEKMQ (reference sequence). V was clipped by 3 bases and J by 4 bases, with 7 bases between them. The CDR3: CASSFGRNQPQHF. The CDR3 DNA reads as TGTGCCAGCAGCTTTGGCAGAAATCAGCCCCAGCATTTT.

The V call is TRBV28, the J call TRBJ2-7; D is unclear. Trimming took off 7 bases at V and 3 bases at J, with 10 bases between the two ends. CDR1 and CDR2 from the germline V gene are MDHEN and SYDVKM. The CDR3 loop spans 12 amino acids. CDR3 sequence reads: CASKKGLYEQYF. CDR3 nucleotide sequence: TGTGCCAGCAAAAAGGGTCTCTACGAGCAGTACTTC.

The chain uses TRBV28 and TRBJ1-3; no reliable D call. Trimming stripped 6 bases from V and 2 bases from J, with 11 bases between. This CDR3 region has 14 residues. Germline-derived CDR1 and CDR2 are MDHEN and SYDVKM. CDR3 amino acids: CASSPSGTGNTIYF. CDR3 nucleotides: TGTGCCAGCAGCCCCTCCGGGACTGGAAACACCATATATTTT. Full variable domain (rest looked up from reference TRBV28 and TRBJ1-3): DVKVTQSSRYLVKRTGEKVFLECVQDMDHENMFWYRQDPGLGLRLIYFSYDVKMKEKGDIPEGYSVSREKKERFSLILESASTNQTSMYLCASSPSGTGNTIYFGEGSWLTVV.

CDR3 residues: CASSSDRGGGLFF. The CDR3 DNA reads as TGTGCCAGCAGCTCTGACAGGGGAGGAGGACTGTTTTTT. The gene calls are TRBV2 and TRBJ1-4; 8 nucleotides match TRBD1. Per germline, CDR1 SNHLY and CDR2 FYNNEI. The CDR3 has 13 residues. J gave up 13 bases and V 6 bases, and 10 bases lay outside the gene matches.

The V and J genes are TRBV16 and TRBJ1-4; TRBD1 might be the D (6 bases). The V end lost 0 bases, the J end lost 6 bases, and 8 bases lay between the germline ends. Germline CDR1 and CDR2: KGHSY and FQNENV. The CDR3 consists of 14 residues. The CDR3 DNA follows: TGTGCCAGCAGCCAATCGGACAGTTATGAAAAACTGTTTTTT. As protein: CASSQSDSYEKLFF.

The chain has TRBV11-2 and TRBJ2-7, with 9 bases aligning to TRBD1. This CDR3 is built from 16 residues. Per the germline V gene, CDR1 is SGHAT and CDR2 is FQNNGV. After removal of 4 bases from V and 6 bases from J, the junction contained 13 bases not matched to a gene. CDR3 sequence (DNA): TGTGCCAGCAGCTCGCGGGAGCGGACAGGGGCGGGCGAGCAGTACTTC. As protein: CASSSRERTGAGEQYF.

The chain uses TRBV27 and TRBJ2-3; unclear D gene. Germline CDR1 reads MNHEY; CDR2 reads SMNVEV (reference sequence). The CDR3 is 13 residues long. Trimming pared 4 bases from V and 7 bases from J, leaving 12 bases between. CDR3 DNA sequence: TGTGCCAGCAGTTCCCTCTACACCAATACGCAGTATTTT. Translated, it gives CASSSLYTNTQYF.